This T cell receptor beta chain was sequenced for a study of identical twins. Study findings and constraints: Within twin pairs, the out-of-frame alpha sequences they shared showed excess low generation probability.

Template switching (which added a universal primer site) was used, and cDNA carried unique molecular identifiers. TCRdb re-called the 5' RACE reads with MiXCR, one entry per CDR3 protein. The repertoire holds 1.5 million to 2 million distinct CDR3 sequences, with less than 40% as singletons. In its sample, this clonotype was seen a few times. As yet, its antigen is unknown. Germline CDR1 reads KGHDR; CDR2 reads SFDVKD. Trimming left V 4 bases short and J 4 bases short, with 12 bases between. This CDR3 has 14 amino acids. The specimen was cord blood. V gene TRBV24-1 combines with J gene TRBJ1-2; D ambiguous. The receptor was derived from a newborn girl in good health. CDR3 bases: TGTGCCACCAGTGACCTGACTGCTCCCTATGGCTACACCTTC. Its protein product is CATSDLTAPYGYTF.